A single sample gave rise to the 12 T cell receptor beta chains below, sequenced in a study of response to subunit inactivated influenza vaccine. MiXCR, run by TCRdb on the RT-PCR reads, gives a single entry per CDR3 protein. The data show roughly 460,000 distinct CDR3 sequences, 9.5% to 12% seen once. The sample in question was PBMCs from blood, obtained roughly 48 days after vaccination. The receptor set was obtained from a man in his fifties or sixties who received an inactivated influenza vaccine.

There are a few counts of this clonotype. CDR3: CASSQAENQAFF. CDR3 nucleotides: TGCGCCAGCAGCCAAGCGGAGAACCAAGCTTTCTTT. The gene calls are TRBV4-1 and TRBJ1-1; no firm D call. The germline gives CDR1 MGHRA, CDR2 YSYEKL. The CDR3 is made up of 12 amino acids. V lost 1 base, J lost 9 bases, and 9 bases lay in between.

This clonotype was recorded a few times. The J gene is TRBJ1-3, the V gene TRBV6-1; 7 positions match TRBD1. CDR3 size: 16 residues. With 5 bases clipped from V and 1 base from J, the junction kept 8 bases outside the gene matches. CDR1 and CDR2 from the germline V gene are MNHNS and SASEGT. The DNA of the CDR3 is TGTGCCAGCAGTCCGCAGACAGGGAGGTCTGGAAACACCATATATTTT. Its protein product is CASSPQTGRSGNTIYF.

A remark on this clonotype: This may be a read error, as it is one base from a much larger clone. The chain is built from TRBV10-3 and TRBJ1-2; D is uncertain. The CDR3 is 12 amino acids. Germline CDR1 is ENHRY and CDR2 is SYGVKD. V was trimmed by 6 bases and J by 7 bases, leaving 12 bases between them. The CDR3 loop reads CAISHPGSGYTF. The CDR3 nucleotides read TGTGCCATCAGCCACCCAGGATCTGGCTACACCTTC.

The J gene is TRBJ1-2, the V gene TRBV6-6; TRBD1 is a possible D gene (6 bases). The CDR3 runs 12 residues. Trimming took off 2 bases at V and 6 bases at J, with 7 bases between the two ends. Looked up from germline, CDR1 is MNHNY and CDR2 is SVGAGI (reference sequence). CDR3 region: CASSYGGHGYTF. The CDR3 DNA reads TGTGCCAGCAGTTACGGGGGGCATGGCTACACCTTC.

The gene calls are TRBV7-9 and TRBJ2-1, with TRBD1 matching over 8 bases. The CDR3 has 15 residues. Unmatched junction bases numbered 12, after V lost 5 bases and J lost 9 bases. Germline lookup yields CDR1 SEHNR and CDR2 FQNEAQ (reference sequence). CDR3 sequence reads: CASSKLDQGAGEQFF. The CDR3 nucleotides are TGTGCCAGCAGCAAACTCGATCAGGGGGCGGGTGAGCAGTTCTTC.

This rearrangement joins TRBV25-1 to TRBJ1-4, with TRBD1 matching over 9 bases. From germline, CDR1 is MGHDK and CDR2 SYGVNS. The CDR3 sequence is 14 residues long. The V gene end was trimmed by 4 bases and the J gene end by 8 bases; junction bases not matched to a gene: 5. CDR3 sequence reads: CASSVRDRDEKLFF. The CDR3 coding sequence is TGTGCCAGCAGTGTCCGGGACAGGGACGAAAAACTGTTTTTT.

This clonotype appeared a few times. The gene calls are TRBV18 and TRBJ1-6; possibly TRBD1 for D (5 bases). The CDR3 has 15 residues. V was trimmed by 2 bases and J by 5 bases, leaving 10 bases between them. Germline loops: CDR1 KGHSH, CDR2 LQKENI. The CDR3 nucleotides are TGTGCCAGCTCACCAGGCAGGGCTGATAATTCACCCCTCCACTTT. Protein: CASSPGRADNSPLHF. The entire variable domain, with the rest obtained from reference TRBV18 and TRBJ1-6, is as follows: NAGVMQNPRHLVRRRGQEARLRCSPMKGHSHVYWYRQLPEEGLKFMVYLQKENIIDESGMPKERFSAEFPKEGPSILRIQQVVRGDSAAYFCASSPGRADNSPLHFGNGTRLTVT.

The CDR3 region has the DNA TGTGCCAGCAGTTACGTATACGAGCAGTACTTC. This gives the protein CASSYVYEQYF. The genes are TRBV6-2 or TRBV6-3 and TRBJ2-7; D gene uncertain. The ends were cut back, 2 bases at V and 4 bases at J, with 3 bases in the middle. Germline V gene data show CDR1 as MNHEY and CDR2 as SVGEGT. This CDR3 spans 11 amino acids.

In its sample, this clonotype was seen a few times. The chain uses TRBV7-2 and TRBJ2-1; 7 bases agree with TRBD1. This CDR3 region has 14 residues. V lost 1 base to trimming and J lost 6 bases; unmatched junction nucleotides: 3. From germline, CDR1 is SGHTA and CDR2 FQGNSA. The CDR3 reads CASSLEGAGNEQFF. CDR3 sequence (DNA): TGTGCCAGCAGCTTAGAGGGGGCAGGCAATGAGCAGTTCTTC. Drawing the rest from reference TRBV7-2 and TRBJ2-1, the complete variable domain is GAGVSQSPSNKVTEKGKDVELRCDPISGHTALYWYRQSLGQGLEFLIYFQGNSAPDKSGLPSDRFSAERTGGSVSTLTIQRTQQEDSAVYLCASSLEGAGNEQFFGPGTRLTVL.

The rearrangement joins TRBV5-1 to TRBJ2-7; D possibly uses TRBD1 or TRBD2 (5 bases each). CDR1 SGHRS and CDR2 YFSETQ come from the germline V gene. This CDR3 contains 15 residues. V dropped 0 bases and J dropped 5 bases, with 15 bases sitting between them. The chain's CDR3 is CASSLAFRDGDEQYF. DNA of the CDR3: TGCGCCAGCAGCTTGGCCTTTCGGGACGGGGACGAGCAGTACTTC.

This clonotype came up many times. The chain links TRBV15 to TRBJ2-2; 7 bases match TRBD1. The CDR3 has 15 amino acids. Germline V gene lookup returns CDR1 LNHNV and CDR2 YYDKDF (reference sequence). V shed 3 bases, J shed 3 bases, and the junction held 4 bases outside the gene matches. CDR3 sequence: CATSRTGRDTGELFF. In DNA, the CDR3 is TGTGCCACCAGCAGGACAGGGAGAGACACCGGGGAGCTGTTTTTT.

The rearrangement uses TRBV6-1 and TRBJ2-7; perhaps TRBD1 as D (6 bases). Deletions cut 5 bases from V and 0 bases from J, with 11 bases between. Germline V gene sequence: CDR1 MNHNS, CDR2 SASEGT. This CDR3 has 14 residues. In DNA form, the CDR3 reads TGTGCCAGCAGTCCCGACAGGATCTCCTACGAGCAGTACTTC. This codes for CASSPDRISYEQYF.